This TCR beta chain was found in a study of CD8+CD57+ T cells in acquired aplastic anemia (dated by TCRdb to the late 2010s). Turning to the overall study: On average, sorted CD4+ and CD8+ cells yielded 3 to 4 ug of extracted DNA, with a range of about 0.17 to 27.4 ug. A CD8+CD57+ expansion meant a frequency higher than the mean frequency seen in healthy subjects.

Genomic DNA served as template for TCR beta VDJ combination and CDR3 sequence profiling. An Illumina HiSeq 2000 was the platform used for TCR repertoire sequencing. The original methods were these. TRBV/TRBJ rearrangement plots, CDR3 size and DJ length profiles, and Simpson's diversity index were used to assess repertoires. The most abundant DNA sequence in the deep sequencing data was taken as the immunodominant clone. CDR3 amino acid sequences were checked for sharing between subjects and were compared against published repertoires and the VDJdb database. TCRdb reprocessed the public reads (quality trimming at Q25 with fastp, clone calling with MiXCR) and kept in-frame beta chains. All rows with the same CDR3 protein become a single entry with the most common DNA and genes. The V and J calls follow TCRdb's processing rather than the paper's. The table for this sample lists around 150,000 distinct CDR3 sequences; under 55% of them were counted only once. The top ten clonotypes cover about 3% of the sample.

Broader findings and caveats from the paper: Nearly 30 CD8+ CDR3 sequences were found in both patients and controls but appeared to be highly expressed in patients and within the immunodominant clones of the patients. Between patients and healthy controls, no significant difference in CD8+ Simpson's diversity was found (P=0.060).

Flow cytometry had shown CD8+CD57+ cell expansion in the patients selected for sequencing. Severe acquired aplastic anemia was diagnosed in all patients according to International Study of Aplastic Anemia and Agranulocytosis and Camitta criteria. No therapy had been received by the patients at the time of blood sampling. In the study, sorted CD4+ and CD8+ blood T cells from patients with severe aplastic anemia and from healthy subjects underwent deep sequencing of TCR repertoires. Patients were enrolled in the USA under clinicaltrials.gov protocols 00001620, 01623167, 00001397, 00071045, 00081523 and 00961064. Ficoll-Paque density gradient centrifugation was used to isolate peripheral blood mononuclear cells. Before DNA was extracted, CD4+ and CD8+ T cells were sorted using either FACS or magnetic beads. As for this clonotype: The antigen this receptor binds is unknown. Base quality data are lacking; no much larger clone is found one base away.

The sequence was obtained from a human donor with aplastic anemia. Sequenced input: sorted CD4+, CD8+, or CD8+CD57+ T cells (not recorded which) from PBMCs.

The nucleotide sequence is TGTGCCAGCAGTGAGACCATTTACGAGCAGTACTTC. Translated, it gives CASSETIYEQYF. This chain joins TRBV6-1 to TRBJ2-7, with the D gene call left open. V was cut back by 3 bases and J by 4 bases, leaving a gap of 7 bases between them. CDR1 MNHNS and CDR2 SASEGT are derived from the germline V gene. The CDR3 holds 12 amino acids from the cysteine to the phenylalanine. Left in the record is the CDR3 DNA by itself, 36 bases read in frame from the first base.